A single sample gave rise to the 13 T cell receptor beta chains below, sequenced in a study of cytomegalovirus exposure and HLA in healthy donors. The PCR used 60 Vbeta and 13 Jbeta primers. Generated by immunoSEQ multiplex PCR, the TCRdb table keeps only in-frame clones and is missing some. The repertoire has over 150,000 clones, 77% of them found once; the top ten carry approximately 2.9%. The sample consisted of PBMCs. These receptors were collected from a woman in her 40s in good health and CMV-seropositive.

The genes are TRBV6-1 and TRBJ2-3; TRBD2 aligns across 8 bases. The CDR3 sequence is 14 residues long. The ends lost 7 bases at V and 4 bases at J; junction bases unmatched: 7. CDR1 and CDR2 from the germline V gene are MNHNS and SASEGT. The CDR3 DNA follows: TGTGCCAGCAATCGGGGGGGGGCGGCAGATACGCAGTATTTT. This encodes CASNRGGAADTQYF.

This chain uses TRBV30 with TRBJ1-1; D is possibly TRBD1 (6 bases). CDR3 length: 13 residues. The germline V gene has CDR1 GTSNPN and CDR2 SVGIG (reference sequence). V lost 2 bases, J lost 4 bases, and 11 bases lay in between. The CDR3 reads CAWSQGKATEAFF. The CDR3 coding sequence is TGTGCCTGGAGTCAGGGGAAGGCCACTGAAGCTTTCTTT.

The genes are TRBV2 and TRBJ2-5; D is unresolved. The CDR3 runs to 13 residues. Germline V gives CDR1 SNHLY, CDR2 FYNNEI. V was shortened by 0 bases and J by 4 bases, with 6 bases between the two germline ends. Here the CDR3 reads CASSEAWAETQYF. CDR3 nucleotide sequence: TGTGCCAGCAGTGAAGCATGGGCAGAGACCCAGTACTTC.

The CDR3 nucleotides are TGCGCCAGCGCAAGGGGACAGGGGGCCCACGAGCAGTACTTC. It yields the protein CASARGQGAHEQYF. V is TRBV5-1 and J is TRBJ2-5, with 12 positions matching TRBD1. The end of the DNA is better explained by TRBJ2-7, so the J call may be wrong. This CDR3 is 14 amino acids long. Germline CDR1 is SGHRS and CDR2 is YFSETQ.

The chain has TRBV6-6 and TRBJ1-4; TRBD1 is a possible D gene (6 bases). CDR1 MNHNY and CDR2 SVGAGI come from the germline V gene (reference sequence). Trimming shortened V by 2 bases and J by 7 bases, and 17 bases separated the two germline ends. The CDR3 runs 16 residues. The CDR3 nucleotides are TGTGCCAGCAGTTACCGAACAGGGAAAATGAGTGAAAAACTGTTTTTT. Translation gives CASSYRTGKMSEKLFF.

The J gene is TRBJ2-7, the V gene TRBV9, with 7 bases aligning to TRBD1. The CDR3 length is 14 residues. Germline V gene sequence: CDR1 SGDLS, CDR2 YYNGEE. V shed 3 bases, J shed 4 bases, and the junction held 7 bases outside the gene matches. CDR3 sequence: CASSGNRGGYEQYF. The CDR3 bases are TGTGCCAGCAGCGGAAACAGGGGTGGGTACGAGCAGTACTTC. Drawing the rest from reference TRBV9 and TRBJ2-7, the complete variable domain is DSGVTQTPKHLITATGQRVTLRCSPRSGDLSVYWYQQSLDQGLQFLIQYYNGEERAKGNILERFSAQQFPDLHSELNLSSLELGDSALYFCASSGNRGGYEQYFGPGTRLTVT.

The V gene is TRBV7-2, the J gene TRBJ2-3, with a tentative D call TRBD2 (6 bases). The CDR3 consists of 14 residues. The V gene lost 3 bases and the J gene lost 1 base, with 8 bases spanning the gap. Per germline, CDR1 SGHTA and CDR2 FQGNSA. CDR3 residues: CASSFSGGTDTQYF. CDR3 coding DNA: TGTGCCAGCAGCTTCTCGGGGGGCACAGATACGCAGTATTTT. Full variable domain (missing parts from reference TRBV7-2 and TRBJ2-3): GAGVSQSPSNKVTEKGKDVELRCDPISGHTALYWYRQSLGQGLEFLIYFQGNSAPDKSGLPSDRFSAERTGGSVSTLTIQRTQQEDSAVYLCASSFSGGTDTQYFGPGTRLTVL.

V usage is TRBV7-9 and J usage is TRBJ1-1; D is possibly TRBD1 (6 bases). Germline lookup yields CDR1 SEHNR and CDR2 FQNEAQ (reference sequence). The CDR3 totals 17 residues. The V and J ends lost 3 bases and 0 bases respectively, with 17 bases between them. CDR3 in amino acids: CASSFGTGSKMNTEAFF. The CDR3 DNA sequence: TGTGCCAGCAGCTTTGGAACAGGGTCAAAAATGAACACTGAAGCTTTCTTT.

V gene TRBV30 combines with J gene TRBJ2-7, with TRBD2 identical over 9 bases. CDR3 length: 14 residues. Per germline, CDR1 GTSNPN and CDR2 SVGIG (reference sequence). Trimming cost V 3 bases and J 6 bases; bases outside gene matches: 9. CDR3 residues: CAWRMAGGPREQYF. In nucleotides, the CDR3 is TGTGCCTGGAGAATGGCGGGGGGGCCTCGCGAGCAGTACTTC. Full variable domain (rest looked up from reference TRBV30 and TRBJ2-7): SQTIHQWPATLVQPVGSPLSLECTVEGTSNPNLYWYRQAAGRGLQLLFYSVGIGQISSEVPQNLSASRPQDRQFILSSKKLLLSDSGFYLCAWRMAGGPREQYFGPGTRLTVT.

The chain carries TRBV7-2 and TRBJ2-1, with 7 positions matching TRBD2. CDR1 and CDR2 from the germline V gene are SGHTA and FQGNSA. Losses at the gene ends were 3 bases for V and 15 bases for J; bases not matched to a gene: 11. The CDR3 runs 13 residues. The CDR3 protein is CASSFAGVSLLFF. CDR3 nucleotides: TGTGCCAGCAGCTTTGCGGGGGTCAGTCTACTGTTCTTC. Together with reference TRBV7-2 and TRBJ2-1, the CDR3 gives the full variable domain: GAGVSQSPSNKVTEKGKDVELRCDPISGHTALYWYRQSLGQGLEFLIYFQGNSAPDKSGLPSDRFSAERTGGSVSTLTIQRTQQEDSAVYLCASSFAGVSLLFFGPGTRLTVL.

This clone was observed a few times. The gene calls are TRBV27 and TRBJ1-2; 8 bases fit TRBD1. CDR3 length equals 14 residues. The trim removed 4 bases at V and 5 bases at J, leaving 6 bases unmatched. Germline assignment: CDR1 MNHEY and CDR2 SMNVEV (reference sequence). CDR3 DNA: TGTGCCAGCAGTTCCCCCGGGACAGGATATGGCTACACCTTC. Translating it yields CASSSPGTGYGYTF.

The chain carries TRBV6-5 and TRBJ1-1; D might be TRBD1 (5 bases). Germline CDR1 and CDR2: MNHEY and SVGAGI. V lost 3 bases and J 6 bases, leaving 17 bases between the germline ends. The CDR3 covers 15 residues. For the CDR3, the DNA is TGTGCCAGCAGTTATGTGAGCGCCCCGGGGGCTGAAGCTTTCTTT. Its translation is CASSYVSAPGAEAFF.

The genes are TRBV5-1 and TRBJ2-5, with D possibly TRBD2 on 6 matching bases. The CDR3 totals 15 residues. Germline V CDR1 and CDR2: SGHRS, YFSETQ. Trimming left V 0 bases short and J 1 base short, with 10 bases between. CDR3 protein: CASSLGERAQETQYF. In DNA, the CDR3 is TGCGCCAGCAGCTTGGGTGAGCGGGCCCAAGAGACCCAGTACTTC. The full variable domain, its missing parts supplied by reference TRBV5-1 and TRBJ2-5, is KAGVTQTPRYLIKTRGQQVTLSCSPISGHRSVSWYQQTPGQGLQFLFEYFSETQRNKGNFPGRFSGRQFSNSRSEMNVSTLELGDSALYLCASSLGERAQETQYFGPGTRLLVL.